This TCR beta chain was recorded in a study of blood T cell repertoires in COVID-19. Assay: immunoSEQ multiplex PCR; the TCRdb copy retains only in-frame clones and omits some. The repertoire consists of hundreds of thousands of clones, with 80% to 85% occurring once and the leading ten covering approximately 5%. The V segment lost 5 bases and the J segment 4 bases; nucleotides outside the gene matches: 22. This CDR3 has 19 residues. Germline V gives CDR1 SGHNT, CDR2 YYREEE (reference sequence). In terms of age and location, participants ranged from about 18 to 100 years and lived in under 30 US areas.

The sequenced sample was PBMCs or T cells enriched from blood (not recorded which). This receptor was identified in a man aged 40-49 years who had been exposed to COVID-19. The rearrangement uses TRBV5-4 and TRBJ2-3; 7 bases agree with TRBD2. The CDR3 reads CASRPPAGGGEGVADTQYF. DNA for the CDR3: TGTGCCAGCAGACCCCCGGCAGGAGGAGGGGAGGGTGTGGCAGATACGCAGTATTTT.